Each of the 19 T cell receptor beta chains below was sequenced from the same sample in a study of cytomegalovirus exposure and HLA in healthy donors. The protocol was immunoSEQ multiplex PCR, while the TCRdb copy is restricted to in-frame clones and leaves out a portion. The sample shows tens of thousands of clones, more than 95% of them seen only once. The sample consisted of PBMCs. The receptors shown here come from a man younger than 35 in good health and CMV-seronegative.

This clone was seen just once. This chain links TRBV10-2 with TRBJ1-4; 7 bases fit TRBD1. The germline V gene has CDR1 WSHSY and CDR2 SAAADI. CDR3 length: 15 residues. J lost 8 bases, V lost 10 bases, and 16 bases had no gene match. CDR3 in amino acids: CATTDLTGTDEKLFF. The CDR3 DNA follows: TGCGCCACCACCGACTTGACCGGGACAGACGAAAAACTGTTTTTT.

J is TRBJ1-5 and V is TRBV11-2; 7 nucleotides match TRBD1. Per the germline V gene, CDR1 is SGHAT and CDR2 is FQNNGV. This CDR3 comprises 14 residues. J was trimmed by 3 bases and V by 5 bases; bases with no gene match: 4. The CDR3 DNA sequence: TGTGCCAGCAGCCCGACAGGGAACAATCAGCCCCAGCATTTT. This translates into CASSPTGNNQPQHF.

The chain has TRBV7-2 and TRBJ1-4; D remains ambiguous. CDR1 SGHTA and CDR2 FQGNSA come from the germline V gene. The CDR3 contains 13 residues. Trimming pared 11 bases from V and 5 bases from J, leaving 15 bases between. CDR3 residues: CAAGGGGNEKLFF. Here the CDR3 DNA reads TGTGCCGCGGGAGGCGGTGGAAATGAAAAACTGTTTTTT. Variable domain in full (rest from reference TRBV7-2 and TRBJ1-4): GAGVSQSPSNKVTEKGKDVELRCDPISGHTALYWYRQSLGQGLEFLIYFQGNSAPDKSGLPSDRFSAERTGGSVSTLTIQRTQQEDSAVYLCAAGGGGNEKLFFGSGTQLSVL.

The chain has TRBV2 and TRBJ1-1; TRBD1 aligns across 10 bases. Germline values: CDR1 SNHLY, CDR2 FYNNEI. The CDR3 spans 13 residues. The CDR3 sequence: CARTGTGDFRAFF. CDR3 coding DNA: TGTGCGAGGACGGGGACAGGGGATTTTCGAGCTTTCTTT.

The V call is TRBV5-6, the J call TRBJ1-5; D is unresolved. The CDR3 sequence is 14 residues long. Germline CDR1 is SGHDT and CDR2 is YYEEEE. The V gene lost 1 base and the J gene lost 4 bases, with 9 bases spanning the gap. CDR3 amino acids: CASSLSVPNQPQHF. CDR3 bases: TGTGCCAGCAGCTTGAGCGTGCCGAATCAGCCCCAGCATTTT. Full variable domain (missing parts from reference TRBV5-6 and TRBJ1-5): DAGVTQSPTHLIKTRGQQVTLRCSPKSGHDTVSWYQQALGQGPQFIFQYYEEEERQRGNFPDRFSGHQFPNYSSELNVNALLLGDSALYLCASSLSVPNQPQHFGDGTRLSIL.

CDR3: CASSNQGFSYNSPLHF. The CDR3 DNA reads TGTGCCAGCAGCAATCAGGGGTTCTCCTATAATTCACCCCTCCACTTT. The chain couples TRBV5-5 to TRBJ1-6; D is perhaps TRBD1 (6 bases). V lost 4 bases and J lost 0, with 11 bases in between. CDR1 is SGHKS and CDR2 is YYEKEE in the germline V gene (reference sequence). The CDR3 is made up of 16 amino acids.

This clone has just one count. The J gene is TRBJ2-1, the V gene TRBV27, with TRBD2 as a possible D gene (6 bases). There are 15 residues in the CDR3. V was trimmed by 5 bases and J by 7 bases, leaving 18 bases between them. Looked up from germline, CDR1 is MNHEY and CDR2 is SMNVEV (reference sequence). This CDR3 is CASSLEGLYGNEQFF. CDR3 in DNA: TGTGCCAGCAGTCTGGAGGGTCTCTATGGGAATGAGCAGTTCTTC.

This chain connects TRBV4-1 to TRBJ1-3, with 7 bases that match TRBD1. Germline V CDR1 and CDR2: MGHRA, YSYEKL. This CDR3 has 16 amino acids. The junction had 8 bases not matched to a gene; V was cut back by 1 base and J by 5 bases. The chain's CDR3 is CASSQVQGGSRNTIYF. The CDR3 bases are TGCGCCAGCAGCCAAGTGCAGGGGGGATCCAGAAACACCATATATTTT.

The rearrangement joins TRBV11-2 to TRBJ1-1; D is possibly TRBD1 (6 bases). The CDR3 contains 14 residues. V was shortened by 5 bases and J by 6 bases, with 16 bases between the two germline ends. Germline-derived CDR1 and CDR2 are SGHAT and FQNNGV. The CDR3 loop is CASSVAGAGAEAFF. The DNA of the CDR3 is TGTGCCAGCAGCGTTGCAGGGGCCGGGGCTGAAGCTTTCTTT.

V and J are TRBV9 and TRBJ1-6, with D perhaps TRBD1 (6 bases). Between the trimmed V and J ends, which lost 3 bases and 10 bases, there was a span of 17 bases. This CDR3 comprises 15 residues. Germline V gives CDR1 SGDLS, CDR2 YYNGEE. CDR3 region: CASSARDNSYSPLHF. In DNA, the CDR3 is TGTGCCAGCAGCGCTCGGGACAACTCGTACTCACCCCTCCACTTT.

The chain couples TRBV4-1 to TRBJ1-2; the match to TRBD1 covers 8 bases. CDR1 MGHRA and CDR2 YSYEKL come from the germline V gene. V dropped 1 base and J dropped 2; count of bases not matched to a gene: 3. The CDR3 runs to 15 residues. The CDR3 nucleotides are TGCGCCAGCAGCCAAGGGACAGGGTACAACTATGGCTACACCTTC. This encodes CASSQGTGYNYGYTF.

This chain connects TRBV7-8 to TRBJ2-5; 12 nucleotides match TRBD2. V lost 5 bases to trimming and J lost 1 base; unmatched junction nucleotides: 14. Per germline, CDR1 SGHVS and CDR2 FQNEAQ. The CDR3 consists of 19 residues. The CDR3 bases are TGTGCCAGCAGCGTAAGACGACTAGCGGGAGTAGGAGGCCAAGAGACCCAGTACTTC. Protein: CASSVRRLAGVGGQETQYF.

The chain combines TRBV19 with TRBJ1-1; TRBD1 aligns across 9 bases. CDR3 length: 15 residues. Trimming cost V 1 base and J 5 bases; bases outside gene matches: 5. Germline loops: CDR1 LNHDA, CDR2 SQIVND (reference sequence). In DNA, the CDR3 is TGTGCCAGTAGTATAGGGGGGACAGGGTGGACTGAAGCTTTCTTT. Translated: CASSIGGTGWTEAFF.

V usage is TRBV9 and J usage is TRBJ2-7; a weak D match, TRBD2 (6 bases). V lost 0 bases, J lost 6 bases, and 10 bases lay in between. CDR1 and CDR2 (germline): SGDLS, YYNGEE. This CDR3 has 13 amino acids. CDR3 loop: CASSVARGSEQYF. The DNA for the CDR3 is TGTGCCAGCAGCGTAGCTCGGGGGTCCGAGCAGTACTTC.

The genes are TRBV2 and TRBJ2-7; weak D call: TRBD1 (6 bases). The CDR3 is 14 amino acids. Per the germline V gene, CDR1 is SNHLY and CDR2 is FYNNEI. Between the trimmed V and J ends, which lost 10 bases and 5 bases, there was a span of 21 bases. CDR3 loop: CAIQGGLMDHEQYF. The CDR3 nucleotides read TGTGCCATCCAAGGGGGTCTGATGGACCACGAGCAGTACTTC. The whole variable domain, remainder taken from reference TRBV2 and TRBJ2-7, is EPEVTQTPSHQVTQMGQEVILRCVPISNHLYFYWYRQILGQKVEFLVSFYNNEISEKSEIFDDQFSVERPDGSNFTLKIRSTKLEDSAMYFCAIQGGLMDHEQYFGPGTRLTVT.

The gene calls are TRBV2 and TRBJ2-3, with TRBD2 matching 9 bases. Germline CDR1 reads SNHLY; CDR2 reads FYNNEI. The CDR3 totals 17 residues. Unmatched junction bases numbered 7, after V lost 3 bases and J lost 0 bases. CDR3 amino acids: CASSDPTSGISTDTQYF. The CDR3 DNA follows: TGTGCCAGCAGTGACCCGACTAGCGGAATTAGCACAGATACGCAGTATTTT.

The chain has TRBV5-3 and TRBJ2-1; D is perhaps TRBD1 (5 bases). TRBV5-3 is labeled an ORF, and its function is uncertain. V was pared by 3 bases and J by 8 bases, with 12 bases between. This CDR3 comprises 13 residues. CDR3 sequence: CARSWLRGDEQFF. DNA of the CDR3: TGTGCCAGAAGCTGGCTAAGGGGTGATGAGCAGTTCTTC.

V usage is TRBV14 and J usage is TRBJ1-2; TRBD1 is a possible D gene (6 bases). With 4 bases removed from V and 2 bases from J, the gap between germline ends came to 11 bases. The germline V gene has CDR1 SGHDN and CDR2 FVKESK. The CDR3 covers 14 residues. The CDR3 nucleotides are TGTGCCAGCAGCCCCCGGACAGCCAACTATGGCTACACCTTC. Translation: CASSPRTANYGYTF.

This chain connects TRBV13 to TRBJ2-5; the match to TRBD2 covers 14 bases. The end of the DNA is better explained by TRBJ2-7, so the J call may be wrong. Germline loops: CDR1 PRHDT, CDR2 FYEKMQ (reference sequence). The CDR3 covers 16 residues. The CDR3 coding sequence is TGTGCCAGCAGCTTTCGACTAGCGGGAGGGGTCCACGAGCAGTACTTC. This sequence encodes CASSFRLAGGVHEQYF.